This entry lists 24 T cell receptor beta chains sequenced from one sample in a study of blood T cells in healthy people across ages. For the second PCR, which ran for 7 to 11 cycles, a sample-barcoded 5' primer and a J-beta primer mix were used. A single record per CDR3 protein comes from TCRdb applying MiXCR to the 5' RACE reads. The sample has 650,000 to 800,000 distinct CDR3 sequences; more than 40% are singletons. The sequencing sample was made of blood. The receptors derive from a man aged 55 to 70 in good health.

The sample holds a few counts of this clonotype. The chain has TRBV18 and TRBJ2-3, with D tentatively TRBD1 (6 bases). This CDR3 has 14 residues. CDR1 and CDR2 (germline): KGHSH, LQKENI. V lost 2 bases, J lost 8 bases, and 14 bases lay in between. The CDR3 bases are TGTGCCAGCTCACCATTACAGGGACGGGGTACGCAGTATTTT. Its protein is CASSPLQGRGTQYF. The full variable domain, in which reference TRBV18 and TRBJ2-3 provide the parts outside the CDR3, is NAGVMQNPRHLVRRRGQEARLRCSPMKGHSHVYWYRQLPEEGLKFMVYLQKENIIDESGMPKERFSAEFPKEGPSILRIQQVVRGDSAAYFCASSPLQGRGTQYFGPGTRLTVL.

This clonotype was found a few times. This chain connects TRBV6-2 or TRBV6-3 to TRBJ1-4; D possibly corresponds to TRBD1 (5 bases). CDR3 size: 15 residues. V gave up 6 bases and J gave up 0 bases, with 11 bases separating them. The germline gives CDR1 MNHEY, CDR2 SVGEGT. The CDR3 DNA reads as TGTGCCAGCAGCCGTGACAGTGCAACTAATGAAAAACTGTTTTTT. Its protein product is CASSRDSATNEKLFF.

This clonotype was counted ten times or more. This chain uses TRBV3-1 with TRBJ1-5, with D possibly matching TRBD1 (6 bases). The germline V gene has CDR1 LGHDT and CDR2 YNNKEL (reference sequence). Trimming left V 4 bases short and J 3 bases short, with 10 bases between. This CDR3 region has 14 residues. CDR3 in DNA: TGTGCCAGCAGCCCTAGGGGGGTCAATCAGCCCCAGCATTTT. Translation: CASSPRGVNQPQHF.

The gene calls are TRBV12-3 or TRBV12-4 and TRBJ1-1; D is perhaps TRBD1 (5 bases). Trimming shortened V by 5 bases and J by 6 bases, and 16 bases separated the two germline ends. The CDR3 is 14 residues long. DNA of the CDR3: TGTGCCAGCAGTCTAGGACAAGGGCGAGCTGAAGCTTTCTTT. Translating it yields CASSLGQGRAEAFF.

The chain links TRBV7-7 to TRBJ2-5; 7 nucleotides line up with TRBD1. The trim removed 5 bases at V and 3 bases at J, leaving 12 bases unmatched. Germline V lookup: CDR1 SSHAT, CDR2 FNYEAQ (reference sequence). The CDR3 loop spans 16 amino acids. The CDR3 bases are TGTGCCAGCAGCCAGGGACAGTCAAGGGGTGAAGAGACCCAGTACTTC. Protein sequence: CASSQGQSRGEETQYF.

Of note for this clonotype: The germline gene is not matched at one end of the junction; a read error may be the cause. CDR3 coding DNA: TGCAGTGCTGGAGATCGCAGCAATGAGCAGTTCTTC. Its translation is CSAGDRSNEQFF. This sequence joins TRBV20-1 and TRBJ2-1; no clear D. The CDR3 has 12 residues. Germline CDR1 reads DFQATT; CDR2 reads SNEGSKA (reference sequence).

This clonotype was recorded a few times. The J gene is TRBJ2-4, the V gene TRBV7-2; D perhaps matches TRBD2 (7 bases). CDR1 and CDR2 from the germline V gene are SGHTA and FQGNSA. The CDR3 is made up of 16 amino acids. Trimming removed 6 bases from V and 13 bases from J, with 28 bases in between. The CDR3 nucleotides read TGTGCCAGCAGTCTCCAACCGGGACACGGGCGGGGAGGGCAGTACTTC. It encodes CASSLQPGHGRGGQYF.

This clonotype was seen only a few times. V is TRBV6-2 or TRBV6-3 and J is TRBJ2-7; 7 bases match TRBD2. V trimming: 7 bases; J trimming: 0 bases; junction bases outside the gene matches: 9. Germline V lookup: CDR1 MNHEY, CDR2 SVGEGT. CDR3 length: 15 amino acids. The CDR3 is CASTLAGASSYEQYF. The CDR3 DNA follows: TGTGCCAGCACTTTAGCGGGTGCGAGCTCCTACGAGCAGTACTTC.

This clonotype was detected once. This chain joins TRBV4-1 and TRBJ2-7; maybe TRBD2 (6 bases). V lost 0 bases and J 1 base, leaving 13 bases between the germline ends. The CDR3 extends over 16 amino acids. Germline-derived CDR1 and CDR2 are MGHRA and YSYEKL. CDR3 in DNA: TGCGCCAGCAGCCAAGAACCGGGACGGGGGTCCTACGAGCAGTACTTC. It yields the protein CASSQEPGRGSYEQYF.

In its sample, this clonotype was seen a few times. The chain joins TRBV6-1 to TRBJ1-6, with TRBD1 matching 7 bases. CDR3 length equals 15 residues. The germline gives CDR1 MNHNS, CDR2 SASEGT. J gave up 7 bases and V 2 bases, and 5 bases lay outside the gene matches. Here the CDR3 reads CASSEMTGWNSPLHF. The CDR3 bases are TGTGCCAGCAGTGAAATGACAGGGTGGAATTCACCCCTCCACTTT.

This clonotype was observed a few times. V gene TRBV5-1 combines with J gene TRBJ2-5; no clear D gene. V was shortened by 3 bases and J by 2 bases, with 14 bases between the two germline ends. Germline CDR1 reads SGHRS; CDR2 reads YFSETQ. This CDR3 spans 15 amino acids. CDR3 region: CASSSSGLPQETQYF. The DNA of the CDR3 is TGCGCCAGCAGCTCCTCGGGCCTACCTCAAGAGACCCAGTACTTC.

This chain links TRBV7-9 with TRBJ1-2, with D perhaps matching TRBD1 (6 bases). Germline loops: CDR1 SEHNR, CDR2 FQNEAQ (reference sequence). V was shortened by 1 base and J by 6 bases, with 9 bases between the two germline ends. The CDR3 is 13 amino acids. CDR3 sequence: CASSLDGDNGYTF. The CDR3 DNA is TGTGCCAGCAGCTTAGATGGGGACAATGGCTACACCTTC.

The chain carries TRBV25-1 and TRBJ2-6, with 8 bases matching TRBD1. CDR1 is MGHDK, CDR2 SYGVNS, per germline. V lost 5 bases to trimming and J lost 1 base; unmatched junction nucleotides: 13. The CDR3 runs to 19 residues. CDR3 sequence reads: CASSTSDRGHFSGANVLTF. The CDR3 DNA follows: TGTGCCAGCAGTACCTCAGACAGGGGCCATTTTTCTGGGGCCAACGTCCTGACTTTC. The full variable domain, rest sourced from reference TRBV25-1 and TRBJ2-6, is EADIYQTPRYLVIGTGKKITLECSQTMGHDKMYWYQQDPGMELHLIHYSYGVNSTEKGDLSSESTVSRIRTEHFPLTLESARPSHTSQYLCASSTSDRGHFSGANVLTFGAGSRLTVL.

The chain links TRBV10-3 to TRBJ1-5; tentative D call: TRBD1 (5 bases). Per germline, CDR1 ENHRY and CDR2 SYGVKD. Deletions cut 3 bases from V and 7 bases from J, with 10 bases between. The CDR3 loop spans 13 amino acids. The CDR3 sequence: CAISDRGEQPQHF. CDR3 DNA: TGTGCCATCAGTGATCGGGGGGAGCAGCCCCAGCATTTT.

The chain employs TRBV6-2 or TRBV6-3 and TRBJ2-1; no clear D gene. The CDR3 has 13 residues. Trimming took 5 bases from V and 9 from J, leaving 14 bases between them. Germline V gene lookup returns CDR1 MNHEY and CDR2 SVGEGT. The CDR3 is CASSLTPSGEQFF. In nucleotides, the CDR3 is TGTGCCAGCAGTCTTACCCCCTCCGGTGAGCAGTTCTTC.

The chain links TRBV7-2 to TRBJ2-7; 7 bases match TRBD1. The V segment lost 4 bases and the J segment 2 bases; nucleotides outside the gene matches: 8. Germline V gives CDR1 SGHTA, CDR2 FQGNSA. The length of the CDR3 is 15 residues. CDR3 in amino acids: CASSSRQGLTYEQYF. CDR3 nucleotide sequence: TGTGCCAGCAGCTCACGACAGGGCCTTACCTACGAGCAGTACTTC.

This clonotype was observed a few times. The chain links TRBV6-6 to TRBJ1-6; 7 bases are a match to TRBD1. This CDR3 region has 17 residues. From germline, CDR1 is MNHNY and CDR2 SVGAGI (reference sequence). Trimming removed 6 bases from V and 9 bases from J; junction bases left unmatched: 17. CDR3 sequence (DNA): TGTGCCAGCAGAGGGACAGCCCTTAAACCGGCCACTTCACCCCTCCACTTT. It encodes CASRGTALKPATSPLHF.

This chain links TRBV5-1 with TRBJ1-1; no clear D gene. CDR3 length: 13 amino acids. Trimming cost V 5 bases and J 3 bases, with 11 bases left between them. The V gene's germline CDR1 is SGHRS and CDR2 YFSETQ. DNA of the CDR3: TGCGCCAGCAGAGAGGACGGTTACACTGAAGCTTTCTTT. Its protein is CASREDGYTEAFF.

Only a few counts were recorded for this clonotype. The chain recombines TRBV12-3 or TRBV12-4 with TRBJ2-1; tentatively, D is TRBD1 (6 bases). This CDR3 is 13 amino acids long. V dropped 6 bases and J dropped 9 bases, with 15 bases sitting between them. CDR3 DNA: TGTGCCAGCAGCCGCAGCACAGGGTCTGAGCAGTTCTTC. It encodes CASSRSTGSEQFF.

The rearrangement links TRBV11-3 to TRBJ2-7, with no clear D. Germline V gene sequence: CDR1 SGHNT, CDR2 YENEEA. Deletions cut 5 bases from V and 2 bases from J, with 22 bases between. The CDR3 loop spans 17 amino acids. The CDR3 reads CASSPGRLTPVPYEQYF. The CDR3 region has the DNA TGTGCCAGCAGCCCCGGCAGGCTAACCCCCGTCCCCTACGAGCAGTACTTC.

This clonotype turned up a few times. V is TRBV27 and J is TRBJ2-3; weak D call: TRBD1 (5 bases). There are 14 residues in the CDR3. Trimming removed 0 bases at V and 6 bases at J, with 10 bases between. The germline V gene encodes CDR1 MNHEY and CDR2 SMNVEV (reference sequence). CDR3 DNA: TGTGCCAGCAGTTTATCAGGGGCCAGGGATACGCAGTATTTT. The encoded protein is CASSLSGARDTQYF.

The chain carries TRBV12-3 or TRBV12-4 and TRBJ2-1; 8 nucleotides agree with TRBD1. The CDR3 is 13 residues long. J was trimmed by 9 bases and V by 6 bases; bases with no gene match: 7. Here the CDR3 DNA reads TGTGCCAGCAGCACGGACAGGGCTTTTGAGCAGTTCTTC. It encodes CASSTDRAFEQFF.

This clonotype was detected a few times. The gene calls are TRBV25-1 and TRBJ2-5; 7 bases are shared with TRBD2. The CDR3 extends over 14 amino acids. Germline trimming cut 6 bases from V and 1 base from J; bases unmatched to any gene: 5. CDR1 is MGHDK, CDR2 SYGVNS, per germline. The CDR3 sequence: CASSPGGTQETQYF. Here the CDR3 DNA reads TGTGCCAGCAGCCCGGGGGGAACCCAAGAGACCCAGTACTTC.

This chain uses TRBV7-2 with TRBJ2-7; D call uncertain. V gave up 5 bases and J gave up 0 bases, with 11 bases separating them. CDR1 is SGHTA and CDR2 is FQGNSA in the germline V gene. This CDR3 spans 14 amino acids. The CDR3 reads CASSPQLSSYEQYF. The CDR3 DNA reads TGTGCCAGCAGCCCCCAACTGAGCTCCTACGAGCAGTACTTC. The whole variable domain, filled in from reference TRBV7-2 and TRBJ2-7, reads GAGVSQSPSNKVTEKGKDVELRCDPISGHTALYWYRQSLGQGLEFLIYFQGNSAPDKSGLPSDRFSAERTGGSVSTLTIQRTQQEDSAVYLCASSPQLSSYEQYFGPGTRLTVT.